This T cell receptor beta chain was found in a study of blood T cell repertoires in COVID-19 (dated by TCRdb to the early 2020s). Background for the entire study: Collaborator samples came from the United States, Italy and Spain and covered acute and convalescent phases of COVID-19. The material from the prospective study consisted of cDNA or gDNA derived from T cells, B-cell-depleted T cells, or PBMCs. Deeply sampled blood TCRbeta repertoires from subjects exposed to, actively infected with, or recovered from COVID-19 were included in the dataset. A freely available public database, intended as a resource for researchers studying the immune response to SARS-CoV-2, is where the repertoires were released. Samples came from the ongoing ImmuneRACE study (first 160 participants) plus 1,254 subjects from 6 global collaborators. Nearly every sample came with metadata listing a de-identified subject ID, COVID-19 status, age in years and sex. Where available, HLA class I and class II types were taken from metadata supplied by the sample provider and were not determined by assay-based typing. Paper-wide results and their limitations: Clinical and demographic metadata were provided uncurated, with the amount varying by source and participant.

The germline V and J ends show losses of 2 bases and 4 bases respectively, and no gene match explains 5 bases of the junction. From cysteine to phenylalanine, the CDR3 is 15 amino acids long. CDR3 DNA only is kept here, 45 bases in frame from base 1. According to the germline V gene, CDR1 reads SGHTA and CDR2 reads FQGNSA. One collaborating source in Seattle enrolled patients while the patients were actively infected and followed the patients over time throughout the course of disease. Each collaborating institution followed its own protocols to collect whole blood in K2EDTA tubes. For TCRbeta analysis, collaborator samples were shipped as frozen whole blood, as isolated PBMCs, or as DNA extracted from either sample type. As for this clone: The antigen this receptor binds is unknown. The record has no base qualities; no much larger clone is one base away.

TCRbeta CDR3 regions were amplified from genomic DNA by means of the immunoSEQ Assay, a bias-controlled multiplex PCR. Concerning the study's data processing: Nucleated cell counts per sample were estimated from amplification of reference gene primers within the assay. To quantify the absolute abundance of each unique TCRbeta CDR3 rearrangement, sequence reads were collapsed and filtered. For each sample, productive Simpson clonality was calculated as the square root of Simpson's diversity index over productive rearrangements. TCRdb mirrors the immuneACCESS table, restricted to in-frame sequences. Some clones are absent from its copies; in checked studies, under half trace to an unresolved V gene, and the reason for the others is unknown. The V and J calls and clone size were taken over from that table, and D and trimming were inferred from the DNA. The sample yields 150,000 to 200,000 clones; about four fifths were counted once. The ten top clones hold roughly an eighth of the sample.

This TCR came from a woman over 75 with COVID-19, enrolled during active disease. The chain uses TRBV7-2 and TRBJ2-1, and 7 junction bases match TRBD2. The sequenced sample was peripheral blood. The nucleotides read TGTGCCAGCAGCTTACAGGCGGGAGCGTACAATGAGCAGTTCTTC. It translates to CASSLQAGAYNEQFF.